This T cell receptor beta chain was captured in a study of CD4 T cells in relation to SARS-CoV-2 and coronaviruses. Study as a whole: TCR beta CDR3s were sequenced after roughly ten-day antigen culture of PBMCs.

Trimming stripped 0 bases from V and 5 bases from J, with 14 bases between. Looked up from germline, CDR1 is SGHRS and CDR2 is YFSETQ. CDR3 length equals 15 residues. Broader study findings: Compared with monoreactive clones, crossreactive clones showed significantly weaker SARS-CoV-2 expansion.

The table came from immunoSEQ multiplex PCR; TCRdb's copy has only in-frame clones and leaves some out. Among around 24,000 clones listed, more than 75% were seen once. The unexposed donors gave CD4+ T cells in 2011-2018, prior to COVID-19. Isolation of CD4+ T cells took place after approximately 10 days in culture. As cell numbers allowed, unexposed-donor CD4+ T cells faced SARS-CoV-2 S/N and four cold-coronavirus spikes. Fresh IL-2 medium replaced half the medium on days 3 and 7. For this clone: The antigen is not known.

This TCR derives from a human donor in good health. The chain carries TRBV5-1 and TRBJ2-5; tentative D call: TRBD1 (6 bases). Input material: CD4+ T cells from PBMCs, cultured in vitro. As DNA, the CDR3 is TGCGCCAGCAGCTTGGCGGGACATCCGTCGGAGACCCAGTACTTC. Translated: CASSLAGHPSETQYF.